Listed below are T cell receptor beta chains from one sample, sequenced in a study of blood T cell repertoires in COVID-19. Method: immunoSEQ multiplex PCR; TCRdb's copy keeps in-frame clones and lacks some. The data contain 250,000 to 350,000 clones, approximately 87% of them singletons. What was sequenced was peripheral blood. The receptors derive from a woman in her fifties or sixties who had recovered from COVID-19. CDR3s leave out the opening cysteine and the closing phenylalanine or tryptophan. Where a row states a size, it is once, few, many or the class of an expanded clone; other rows omit it.

TRBV5-6	TRBJ1-5	.	ASSFRDQPQH
TRBV19	TRBJ1-5	.	ASSIPRGLQPQH
TRBV6-2/TRBV6-3	TRBJ1-2	.	ASSRDRELSYGYT
TRBV14	TRBJ1-2	.	ASSPHRGNYGYT
TRBV30	TRBJ1-2	.	AWSPGYGYT
TRBV18	TRBJ1-1	.	ASSRGRMNTEAF
TRBV6-2/TRBV6-3	TRBJ1-6	.	ASSYVGDRDSPLH
TRBV11-2	TRBJ2-7	.	ASSLDQIPAEGGQY
TRBV3-1/TRBV3-2	TRBJ2-2	.	ASSQRTGSNTGELF
TRBV28	TRBJ2-1	.	ASSFRLDNEQF
TRBV11-2	TRBJ2-7	.	ASSLVSHRGGEQY
TRBV27	TRBJ1-4	.	ASSQGQGIYPGNEKLF
TRBV7-2	TRBJ2-1	.	ASRRGGGVYNEQF
TRBV3-1/TRBV3-2	TRBJ2-3	.	ASSQWRGAGTDTQY
TRBV7-2	TRBJ2-3	.	ASSLAGGRRDTQY
TRBV19	TRBJ1-5	.	ASSPTGGNQPQH
TRBV24-1	TRBJ1-2	.	ATSRDSDYGYT
TRBV11-2	TRBJ1-1	.	ASRRPGGTMNTEAF
TRBV19	TRBJ2-3	.	ASRQPGQGSSGSVIDTQY
TRBV3-1/TRBV3-2	TRBJ1-2	.	ASSLRGGYGYT
TRBV6-2/TRBV6-3	TRBJ2-2	.	ASSYSTHRTGELF
TRBV30	TRBJ1-2	.	AWSTDSISGYT
TRBV5-1	TRBJ1-2	.	ASSGSGGGRGYT
TRBV11-3	TRBJ2-5	.	ASSLGAGEETQY
TRBV7-2	TRBJ2-3	.	ASSLTGGKDTQY
TRBV7-7	TRBJ2-5	.	ASSLVLGETQY
TRBV6-5	TRBJ2-5	.	ASSTGTGRETQY
TRBV6-2/TRBV6-3	TRBJ1-1	.	ASSYYGGGGAEAF
TRBV13	TRBJ2-7	.	ASSLGPHSGFNNEQY
TRBV24-1	TRBJ1-5	.	ATSLGAQPQH
TRBV7-9	TRBJ1-5	.	ASSLEGTPNQPQH
TRBV4-3	TRBJ2-5	few	ASSQGLAGQETQY
TRBV6-2/TRBV6-3	TRBJ2-2	.	ASSSGQGSTGELF
TRBV30	TRBJ1-6	once	AWSQALNSPLH
TRBV5-6	TRBJ1-5	.	ASSSGAYSNQPQH
TRBV7-2	TRBJ2-5	.	ASSTGLAGGETQY
TRBV4-3	TRBJ2-1	.	ASSLTSGGYRNEQF
TRBV9	TRBJ1-2	.	ASSARDGYGYT
TRBV19	TRBJ2-7	.	ASSLDRVSYEQY
TRBV7-8	TRBJ2-7	few	ASSLVAGSTYEQY
TRBV7-8	TRBJ1-2	.	ASSLMPGQGGLGYT
TRBV18	TRBJ2-7	once	ASSPGGKVYEQY
TRBV4-3	TRBJ2-1	.	ASSQVLAGYYNEQF
TRBV10-2	TRBJ1-1	.	ASGGGDTEAF
TRBV7-9	TRBJ2-1	.	ASSRDGQEAYNEQF
TRBV28	TRBJ2-1	.	ASSPRWGDVRSYNEQF
TRBV28	TRBJ1-4	.	ASSPPSGQGGEKLF
TRBV6-5	TRBJ1-4	.	ASRGTGGRNEKLF
TRBV6-5	TRBJ1-6	.	ASSDGSTYNSPLH
TRBV5-1	TRBJ2-7	.	ASSGAAGGEQY
TRBV2	TRBJ2-1	once	ASSALAGGRGEQF
TRBV3-1/TRBV3-2	TRBJ1-5	.	ASSQGQGLQPQH